This T cell receptor beta chain emerged from a study of PD-1 blockade in mismatch repair-deficient tumors. Study-level points and caveats: Rapid post-treatment expansion, then contraction, generally preceding radiologic response, marked tumor-resident clones.

Sequenced by immunoSEQ multiplex PCR; TCRdb stores in-frame clones only, minus some. The sample holds 90,000 to 130,000 clones, 70% to 80% seen once. About this clone itself: As yet, its antigen is unknown.

V lost 8 bases to trimming and J lost 4 bases; unmatched junction nucleotides: 6. The CDR3 consists of 16 residues. The germline V gene encodes CDR1 SGHAT and CDR2 FQNNGV. The sequenced sample was peripheral blood, obtained more than 58 weeks after starting pembrolizumab. The rearrangement uses TRBV11-2 and TRBJ2-2; 14 bases agree with TRBD2. This clonotype originated in an adult with mismatch repair-deficient cancer. CDR3 DNA sequence: TGTGCCAGCGGACCGGGACTAGCGGGAGTCACCGGGGAGCTGTTTTTT. It is translated as CASGPGLAGVTGELFF.